The clone carrying this T cell receptor beta chain appeared a few times. Its antigen remains unknown. PCR was performed a second time for about 7 to 12 cycles using a sample-barcoded 5' primer and a J-beta primer mix. In TCRdb, the 5' RACE reads were re-called with MiXCR into one record per CDR3 protein. The sample consists of roughly 1.7 million distinct CDR3 sequences, 30% to 40% of them appearing once. The source of the sample is a study of blood T cells in healthy people across ages. Study outcomes and limitations: Diversity of TCR beta per million T cells declined in a roughly linear way with age.

The CDR3 contains 21 residues. V was pared by 5 bases and J by 0 bases, with 13 bases of the junction left unmatched. Material for sequencing was blood. This sequence originates from a woman in her thirties in good health. This chain connects TRBV12-3 or TRBV12-4 to TRBJ2-1, with TRBD2 matching 16 bases. CDR3 sequence (DNA): TGTGCCAGCAGTCCCAATAAGGGACTAGCGGGGGGGCGGAGCTCCTACAATGAGCAGTTCTTC. This codes for CASSPNKGLAGGRSSYNEQFF.